The present entry profiles one T cell receptor beta chain with its context. Antigen unknown. Reverse transcription of extracted RNA yielded cDNA, which provided the sequencing template. Only in-frame clones appear in the TCRdb table, and some are missing; sequencing was by immunoSEQ multiplex PCR. The top ten clones hold 12% to 15% of a sample with 150,000 to 200,000 clones, 55% to 75% of them seen once. Treatment here: oral pan-JAK inhibitor, 5-10 mg twice daily. The entry originates in a study of CD8+ T cells in alopecia areata. Study information: Tofacitinib treatment spanned 6 to 18 months, with 6 months off drug afterward. Study results and caveats: In scalp samples, resident alphabeta T cells of normal skin are also sequenced. Under tofacitinib, numerous expanded lesional clonotypes remained detectable in scalp and blood. Scalp lesions, especially in alopecia totalis/universalis, had higher clonality than normal scalp.

The ends were cut back, 4 bases at V and 1 base at J, with 18 bases in the middle. This CDR3 has 17 amino acids. Per germline, CDR1 SGDLS and CDR2 YYNGEE. Sample: CD4+ T cells sorted from blood, taken at week 24, from a patient treated with tofacitinib. The source is a human donor with alopecia areata. The genes are TRBV9 and TRBJ2-1; TRBD1 or TRBD2 may be the D gene (6 bases each). Here the CDR3 reads CASSPRGGGGSYNEQFF. CDR3 in DNA: TGTGCCAGCAGCCCGCGAGGGGGTGGAGGGTCCTACAATGAGCAGTTCTTC.